The table lists the clone carrying this T cell receptor (beta chain) with a few counts. Its target is not known. The data stem from a study of T cell repertoires in cytomegalovirus infection. Looking at the study overall: Signatures in public TCR beta sequences pointed to both CMV infection and matching HLA type. Regarding the study as a whole: It was HLA-C-restricted CMV-specific TCR beta clonotypes that dominated the response ex vivo.

TCRdb ran MiXCR on the reads and lists one entry per CDR3 protein. The sample contains over 90,000 distinct CDR3 sequences, about 15% of which appear only once. The ends were cut back, 8 bases at V and 0 bases at J, with 19 bases in the middle. Germline assignment: CDR1 MDHEN and CDR2 SYDVKM. The CDR3 spans 16 residues. This clonotype was obtained from a human donor in good health (CMV status not recorded). Some clones in this sample may be carry-over from other donors' samples. The chain has TRBV28 and TRBJ1-1; D is possibly TRBD1 (6 bases). The specimen was PBMCs. CDR3 loop: CASRAGVGYMNTEAFF. The CDR3 bases are TGTGCCAGCCGGGCAGGGGTCGGTTACATGAACACTGAAGCTTTCTTT.